The present T cell receptor (beta chain) was sequenced within a study of blood T cells in healthy people across ages. The germline CDR1 and CDR2 sequences are MNHNS and SASEGT. Trimming at V came to 7 bases and at J to 0 bases, leaving 8 bases not matched to a gene. CDR3 length: 16 amino acids. The sample, 9 to 10 milliliters of peripheral blood, was drawn from each donor. For the second PCR, which ran for roughly 7 to 11 cycles, a sample-barcoded 5' primer and a J-beta primer mix were used. Each CDR3 protein gets one entry after TCRdb re-called the 5' RACE reads with MiXCR. The sample carries some 790,000 distinct CDR3 sequences, 25% to 30% recorded once. Findings of the study overall: A strong correlation was seen between TCR beta diversity and naive T cell percentage. A roughly linear fall in TCR beta diversity per million T cells was seen with increasing age.

Comment on this clonotype: Its cognate antigen is unknown.

The source material was blood. The receptor was isolated from a woman aged 80 or over in good health. V and J are TRBV6-1 and TRBJ1-5, with 8 bases aligning to TRBD1. For the CDR3, the DNA is TGTGCCAGCATCAGGACAGGGCGGTATAGCAATCAGCCCCAGCATTTT. Protein: CASIRTGRYSNQPQHF.